This T cell receptor (beta chain) appears in the sequencing data of a study of cytomegalovirus exposure and HLA in healthy donors. Amplification used 60 Vbeta primers and 13 Jbeta primers. Sequencing was performed with immunoSEQ multiplex PCR; in TCRdb, only in-frame clones are kept and a portion is missing. The sample holds 150,000 to 170,000 clones, approximately 77% seen once. Germline values: CDR1 SGDLS, CDR2 YYNGEE. The germline V and J ends were trimmed by 4 bases and 5 bases, with 18 bases remaining between them. The CDR3 runs 15 residues. This receptor was identified in a man between 18 and 35 years old in good health and CMV-seronegative. Material: PBMCs. The rearrangement links TRBV9 to TRBJ1-2; D is undetermined. CDR3 sequence: CASSPPGLDHYGYTF. In nucleotides, the CDR3 is TGTGCCAGCAGCCCCCCAGGTCTCGACCATTATGGCTACACCTTC.